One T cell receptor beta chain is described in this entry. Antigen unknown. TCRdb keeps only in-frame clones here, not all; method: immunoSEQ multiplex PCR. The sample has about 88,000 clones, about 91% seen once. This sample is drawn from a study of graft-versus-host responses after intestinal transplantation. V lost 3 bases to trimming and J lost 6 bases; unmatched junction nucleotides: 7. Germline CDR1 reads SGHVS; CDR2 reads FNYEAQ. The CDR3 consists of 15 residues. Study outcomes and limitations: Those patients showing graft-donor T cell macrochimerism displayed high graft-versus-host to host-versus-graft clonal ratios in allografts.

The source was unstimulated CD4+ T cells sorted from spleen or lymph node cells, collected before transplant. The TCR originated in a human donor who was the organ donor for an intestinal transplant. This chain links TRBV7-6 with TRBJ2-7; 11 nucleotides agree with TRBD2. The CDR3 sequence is CASSLGLAGGSEQYF. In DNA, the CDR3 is TGTGCCAGCAGCTTGGGGCTAGCGGGGGGTAGCGAGCAGTACTTC.